The rows below give T cell receptor beta chains drawn from one sample of a study of blood T cells in healthy people across ages. Via MiXCR, TCRdb re-called the 5' RACE reads, giving one row per CDR3 protein. The sample shows about 1.6 million distinct CDR3 sequences, about 31% of them seen only once. Sequenced input: blood. All receptors derive from a woman in her 30s in good health. Each CDR3 is given with its conserved first and last residue. D genes are given only for firm matches. Expanded clones get a size class; other rows say once, few or many, or leave the size out.

J: TRBJ1-4; size: -; D: TRBD1; V: TRBV29-1; DNA: TGCAGCGCCCAGACTAGGGACAGCTTTAATGAAAAACTGTTTTTT; CDR3: CSAQTRDSFNEKLFF
J: TRBJ2-5; size: -; D: -; V: TRBV5-1; DNA: TGCGCCAGCAGCAGGAAGCAAGAGACCCAGTACTTC; CDR3: CASSRKQETQYF
J: TRBJ2-1; size: -; D: -; V: TRBV9; DNA: TGTGCCAGCAGCGGGGGGGGCAGGTTCAATGAGCTGTTCTTC; CDR3: CASSGGGRFNELFF
J: TRBJ2-5; size: few; D: -; V: TRBV28; DNA: TGTGCCAGCACCAAGGGCAGGGCGATGTTTGAGACCCAGTACTTC; CDR3: CASTKGRAMFETQYF
J: TRBJ1-3; size: -; D: -; V: TRBV5-1; DNA: TGCGCCAGCAGCTTGGGGTTTCAGCCACACTCTGGAAACACCATATATTTT; CDR3: CASSLGFQPHSGNTIYF
J: TRBJ1-6; size: once; D: TRBD1; V: TRBV2; DNA: TGTGCCAGCAGATTCACCTTAACAGGGGCAGGTGACTCACCCCTCCACTTT; CDR3: CASRFTLTGAGDSPLHF
J: TRBJ1-5; size: -; D: -; V: TRBV7-9; DNA: TGTGCCAGCAGCTTAGGTACGGGTATCGGCAACCAGCCCCAGCATTTT; CDR3: CASSLGTGIGNQPQHF
J: TRBJ2-1; size: few; D: -; V: TRBV4-1; DNA: TGCGCCAGCAGCCAAGAGGAGAGGCGGAATGAGCAGTTCTTC; CDR3: CASSQEERRNEQFF
J: TRBJ1-5; size: few; D: -; V: TRBV2; DNA: TGTGCCGGCAGGGGAGGGGGGGTTAGCAATCAGCCCCAGCATTTT; CDR3: CAGRGGGVSNQPQHF
J: TRBJ2-7; size: once; D: -; V: TRBV5-1; DNA: TGCGCCAGCAGCTTGGGGTCCCCGGGCAGGGGTCTTGGATTGGAGCAGTACTTC; CDR3: CASSLGSPGRGLGLEQYF
J: TRBJ2-3; size: few; D: -; V: TRBV20-1; DNA: TGCAGTGCTAGGTCTCCTGAGGCTATAGATACGCAGTATTTT; CDR3: CSARSPEAIDTQYF
J: TRBJ2-7; size: -; D: -; V: TRBV25-1; DNA: TGTGCCAGCGGGGGGCGGCTCTTCTACGAGCAGTACTTC; CDR3: CASGGRLFYEQYF
J: TRBJ1-5; size: few; D: -; V: TRBV6-1; DNA: TGTGCCAGCAGGACCGACAGCAATCAGCCCCAGCATTTT; CDR3: CASRTDSNQPQHF
J: TRBJ2-7; size: -; D: TRBD2; V: TRBV24-1; DNA: TGTGCCACCAGGGCCGGGGGACTAGCGGGGGGTGAGCAGTACTTC; CDR3: CATRAGGLAGGEQYF
J: TRBJ2-3; size: -; D: -; V: TRBV20-1; DNA: TGCAGTGCTAGAGATACGGAGCGGAGCGCAGATACGCAGTATTTT; CDR3: CSARDTERSADTQYF
J: TRBJ2-3; size: -; D: TRBD2; V: TRBV7-2; DNA: TGTGCCAGCAGCTTCGGGGGGTGGTTAGATACGCAGTATTTT; CDR3: CASSFGGWLDTQYF
J: TRBJ2-5; size: -; D: -; V: TRBV9; DNA: TGTGCCAGCAGCGCCGACAGATACCAAGAGACCCAGTACTTC; CDR3: CASSADRYQETQYF
J: TRBJ2-7; size: once; D: -; V: TRBV20-1; DNA: TGCAGTGCTAGAGATAGCCGGGAATCCTACGAGCAGTACTTC; CDR3: CSARDSRESYEQYF
J: TRBJ2-3; size: -; D: -; V: TRBV10-3; DNA: TGTGCCATCAGTGAGGGAGGAGACGGGGATACGCAGTATTTT; CDR3: CAISEGGDGDTQYF
J: TRBJ2-7; size: -; D: -; V: TRBV12-3/TRBV12-4; DNA: TGTGCCGGCAGTCTGGACAGCGGCGAGCAGTACTTC; CDR3: CAGSLDSGEQYF
J: TRBJ2-7; size: once; D: TRBD2; V: TRBV6-1; DNA: TGTGCCAGCAGTGAAGAGATTAGCGGGGACTACAAGCAGTACTTC; CDR3: CASSEEISGDYKQYF
J: TRBJ1-5; size: -; D: -; V: TRBV6-2/TRBV6-3; DNA: TGTGCCAGCAGCCCCTGGGGTAGCAATCAGCCCCAGCATTTT; CDR3: CASSPWGSNQPQHF
J: TRBJ2-6; size: -; D: TRBD1; V: TRBV6-6; DNA: TGTGCCAGCAGTCCGGGACAGTTGCTCTCTGGGGCCAACGTCCTGACTTTC; CDR3: CASSPGQLLSGANVLTF
J: TRBJ2-1; size: -; D: -; V: TRBV7-3; DNA: TGTGCCAGCAGCCCCAAAGGACGGGGACCACAGTACAATGAGCAGTTCTTC; CDR3: CASSPKGRGPQYNEQFF
J: TRBJ2-7; size: -; D: -; V: TRBV6-6; DNA: TGTGCCAGCAGTTTCAACAGGGCGTACAAGCAGTACTTC; CDR3: CASSFNRAYKQYF
J: TRBJ2-3; size: -; D: TRBD1; V: TRBV4-2; DNA: TGTGCCAGCAGCTTAGAGGGACAGGGGCCTCCAGATACGCAGTATTTT; CDR3: CASSLEGQGPPDTQYF
J: TRBJ2-7; size: few; D: -; V: TRBV7-6; DNA: TGTGCCAGCAGCATCTTCAGTAATACCTACGAGCAGTACTTC; CDR3: CASSIFSNTYEQYF
J: TRBJ2-3; size: few; D: -; V: TRBV20-1; DNA: TGCAGTGCTAGAGATCCTTGGTATGGAAGCACAGATACGCAGTATTTT; CDR3: CSARDPWYGSTDTQYF
J: TRBJ2-7; size: -; D: -; V: TRBV27; DNA: TGTGCCAGCAGTTTATCGCGGATGGGGTACGAGCAGTACTTC; CDR3: CASSLSRMGYEQYF
J: TRBJ2-2; size: -; D: -; V: TRBV5-1; DNA: TGCGCCAGCAGCTTGACGGTTTTGGCCGGGGAGCTGTTTTTT; CDR3: CASSLTVLAGELFF
J: TRBJ1-4; size: few; D: -; V: TRBV2; DNA: TGTGCCAGCAGTGCCTGGAAAAGGGAAAAACTGTTTTTT; CDR3: CASSAWKREKLFF
J: TRBJ2-1; size: once; D: TRBD1; V: TRBV9; DNA: TGTACCAGCAGCGTAGCGAGGACAGGGCCTGAGGATGAGCAGTTCTTC; CDR3: CTSSVARTGPEDEQFF
J: TRBJ2-5; size: many; D: -; V: TRBV5-5; DNA: TGTGCCAGCAGCTTGTTATCGGATGCAGGGACCCAGTACTTC; CDR3: CASSLLSDAGTQYF
J: TRBJ2-4; size: many; D: -; V: TRBV29-1; DNA: TGCAGCGTTGAAGTGCAGCCTGCGGACATTCAGTACTTC; CDR3: CSVEVQPADIQYF
J: TRBJ2-1; size: -; D: -; V: TRBV14; DNA: TGTGCCAGCAGCCCTCTAGCCGGATGCAATGAGCAGTTCTTC; CDR3: CASSPLAGCNEQFF
J: TRBJ2-7; size: many; D: -; V: TRBV12-3/TRBV12-4; DNA: TGTGCCAGCAGCCTTCGGGGACCCTACGAGCAGTACTTC; CDR3: CASSLRGPYEQYF
J: TRBJ2-5; size: -; D: -; V: TRBV24-1; DNA: TGTGCCACCAGTGATTTGCAAACAGGAAGCCAAGAGACCCAGTACTTC; CDR3: CATSDLQTGSQETQYF